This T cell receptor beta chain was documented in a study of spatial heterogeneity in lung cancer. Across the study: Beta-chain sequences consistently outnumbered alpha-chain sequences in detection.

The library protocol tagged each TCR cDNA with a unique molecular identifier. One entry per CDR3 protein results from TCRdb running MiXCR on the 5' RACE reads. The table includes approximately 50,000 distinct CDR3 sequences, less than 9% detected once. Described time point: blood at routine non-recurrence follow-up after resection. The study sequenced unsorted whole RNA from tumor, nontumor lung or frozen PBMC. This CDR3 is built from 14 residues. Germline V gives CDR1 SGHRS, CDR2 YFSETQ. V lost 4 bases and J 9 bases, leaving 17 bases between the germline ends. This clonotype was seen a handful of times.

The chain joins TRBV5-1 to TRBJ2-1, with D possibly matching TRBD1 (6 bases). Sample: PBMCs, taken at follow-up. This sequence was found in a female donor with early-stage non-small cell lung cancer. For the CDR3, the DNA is TGCGCCAGCAGCACGTTTACAGGGCTTGGTGAGCAGTTCTTC. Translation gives CASSTFTGLGEQFF.